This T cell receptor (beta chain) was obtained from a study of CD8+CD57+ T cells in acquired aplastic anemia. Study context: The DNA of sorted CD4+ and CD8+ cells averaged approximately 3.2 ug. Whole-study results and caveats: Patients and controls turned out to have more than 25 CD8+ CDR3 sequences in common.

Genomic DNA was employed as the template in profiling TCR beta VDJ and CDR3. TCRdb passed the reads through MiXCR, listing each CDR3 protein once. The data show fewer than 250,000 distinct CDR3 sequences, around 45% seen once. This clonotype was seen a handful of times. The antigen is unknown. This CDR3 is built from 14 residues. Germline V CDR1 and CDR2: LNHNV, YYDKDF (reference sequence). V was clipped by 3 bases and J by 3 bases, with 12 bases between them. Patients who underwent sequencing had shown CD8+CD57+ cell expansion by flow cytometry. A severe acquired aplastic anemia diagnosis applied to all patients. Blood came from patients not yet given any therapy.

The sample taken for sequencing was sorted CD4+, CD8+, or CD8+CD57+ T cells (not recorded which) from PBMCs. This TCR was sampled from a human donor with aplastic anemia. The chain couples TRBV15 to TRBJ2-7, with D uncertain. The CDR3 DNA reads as TGTGCCACCAGCAGCTTGTCAGAAATCTACGAGCAGTACTTC. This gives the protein CATSSLSEIYEQYF.